The present T cell receptor (beta chain) was sequenced within a study of shared clonotypes between healthy human individuals. Study overall: In total, the donors were two women and three men aged 18 to 49.

Per the germline V gene, CDR1 is MDHEN and CDR2 is SYDVKM. Losses at the gene ends were 4 bases for V and 8 bases for J; bases not matched to a gene: 21. CDR3 size: 18 residues. Among the donors, all were Caucasian adults who lived in Nashville, Tennessee. General study results and limits: Sample collection involved blood only; tissue repertoires are likely different. The small donor group covered limited genetic and exposure diversity.

Regarding this clone: Its matching antigen is unknown.

Sequenced by immunoSEQ multiplex PCR; TCRdb stores in-frame clones only, minus some. This table holds about 1.1 million clones, around three quarters found once. This clonotype was obtained from a man between 18 and 29 years old in good health. Some clones in this sample may be carry-over from other donors' samples. The chain couples TRBV28 to TRBJ1-2, with 8 nucleotides matching TRBD1. The sample consisted of memory CD4+ T cells from PBMCs. As to subset: CD45RA-negative fraction. The CDR3 loop is CASSSVNAFRDRLDGYTF. For the CDR3, the DNA is TGTGCCAGCAGTTCTGTGAACGCGTTCCGGGACAGGCTAGACGGCTACACCTTC.